This T cell receptor (beta chain) appears in the sequencing data of a study of T cells after yellow fever vaccination. The 5'RACE template-switching step produced TCR cDNA and added a universal primer site and UMIs. TCRdb analysed the 5' RACE reads with MiXCR anew, one entry per CDR3 protein. The sample holds under 700,000 distinct CDR3 sequences, 17% seen once. Per the germline V gene, CDR1 is ENHRY and CDR2 is SYGVKD. Trimming left V 3 bases short and J 3 bases short, with 11 bases between. The CDR3 totals 14 residues. This clonotype was counted a few times. The chain employs TRBV10-3 and TRBJ1-2; D perhaps matches TRBD1 (5 bases). This TCR was recovered from a man aged 18 to 29 who received the YFV17D yellow fever vaccine. The sequenced sample was PBMCs, obtained about 5 days after the first yellow fever vaccination. CDR3 loop: CAISDTLGDYGYTF. In DNA form, the CDR3 reads TGTGCCATCAGTGACACTTTGGGGGACTATGGCTACACCTTC.